This TCR beta chain derives from a study of CD8+ T cells in alopecia areata (dated by TCRdb to the late 2010s). Concerning the study at large: The treated patients took part in an open-label pilot trial in which moderate-to-severe alopecia areata was treated with oral tofacitinib at 5 to 10 mg twice daily. Tofacitinib was given for 6 to 18 months, followed by 6 months of follow-up off drug to assess delayed response and recurrence. In both human patients and the C3H/HeJ mouse model, the study applied high-throughput TCRbeta sequencing to look at T cell clonal expansion in alopecia areata. Scalp tissue and sorted CD4+ and CD8+ peripheral blood T cells from patchy and totalis/universalis alopecia areata patients and from healthy controls were covered by human TCRbeta sequencing. Tofacitinib-treated patients had biopsies at baseline and at 4 and 24 weeks of treatment, with a later scalp biopsy in several patients. Scalp clonality was compared across normal scalp (n=4), patchy alopecia areata scalp (n=8), and alopecia totalis/universalis scalp (n=8). RNA came from the PAXgene miRNA kit for fixed scalp, the miRNeasy kit for PBMCs, and the RNeasy kit for mouse skin. TCRbeta CDR3 regions were amplified by immunoSEQ multiplex PCR with 35 Vbeta forward and 13 Jbeta reverse primers.

Findings and caveats that apply to the study as a whole: Lesional scalp, especially in alopecia totalis/universalis, showed higher clonality and more expanded CD8+ clones than normal scalp, suggesting antigenic drive. Scalp TCR repertoire analysis is complicated because resident alphabeta T cells in normal human skin are also sequenced, whereas mouse skin is dominated by gammadelta T cells. TCR sequences shared between patients were less clear than in mice, possibly partly because of HLA diversity in the patient population.

The library was made by the immunoSEQ multiplex PCR assay. For TCR sequencing, RNA was extracted from every sample and reverse transcribed into cDNA to serve as template. First-strand cDNA was synthesized using SuperScript III with a 2:1 mix of oligo-dT and random hexamers. A synthetic immune receptor repertoire was used to measure amplification bias, and any remaining bias was corrected computationally. The study's processing was this. Raw reads were preprocessed to remove errors, and CDR3 was defined by IMGT conventions from the conserved cysteine to phenylalanine. Clonality was computed as 1 minus the Shannon entropy, with the entropy normalized by log2 of the number of productive unique TCRs. Whether scalp clones were CD4 or CD8 was inferred by matching scalp TCRbeta sequences against CD4 and CD8 repertoires sorted from blood. TCRdb retrieved this table from immuneACCESS and kept in-frame rearrangements only. Not all clones are present; in checked studies, unresolved V genes account for under half, and no reason is known for the remainder. The DNA gave D and trimming, while V, J and clone size come from that table. The sample yields around 200,000 clones; 63% were counted once. The ten largest clones represent about 1.5% of the sample.

Regarding this clone: The antigen it binds to is not known. There are no base qualities to consult, and no much larger clone falls within one base.

The sample's time point label, decoded: baseline before oral tofacitinib. From alopecia areata patients, peripheral blood was collected along with lesional scalp punch biopsies. PBMCs were separated by density centrifugation and stained for CD3, CD4 and CD8, after which CD4+ and CD8+ T cells were sorted on a FACSAria. The specimen comprised CD4+ T cells sorted from blood, sampled at week 0. The TCR originated in a human donor with alopecia areata.

The DNA sequence is TGCGCCAGCAGCCAGGGACAGACAGCGCTCTATGGCTACACCTTC. It codes for CASSQGQTALYGYTF. The chain uses TRBV5-1 and TRBJ1-2, with 7 junctional bases fitting TRBD1. The CDR3 numbers 15 residues from cysteine through phenylalanine. The kept DNA is CDR3 alone, 45 bases in frame from the first base. Here V drops 4 bases and J drops 4 bases, and the junction holds 10 bases not matched to any gene. The germline V gene supplies CDR1 SGHRS and CDR2 YFSETQ.